The source of this T cell receptor beta chain is a study of beta chain features in type 1 diabetes. Study-wide points: Among patients with Type 1 diabetes, TCRB CDR3s were moderately but significantly shorter in every one of the four CD4+ subsets. In the patient group, naive, central memory and Treg TCRB repertoires seemed more alike than in the healthy donor group.

This clone was detected a few times. Its antigen is not known. Reverse transcription of all isolated RNA meant that expressed TCRB transcripts were sequenced. The data were produced by immunoSEQ multiplex PCR, yet TCRdb's version contains in-frame clones alone and is incomplete. The data contain some 270,000 clones, approximately 10% of them singletons. CDR3 length equals 14 residues. Germline assignment: CDR1 ENHRY and CDR2 SYGVKD. The germline V and J ends were trimmed by 0 bases and 7 bases, with 12 bases remaining between them. The material sequenced was naive CD4+ T cells from blood. This chain links TRBV10-3 with TRBJ1-1; TRBD1 might be the D (5 bases). The TCR was taken from a man aged 25 to 45 with type 1 diabetes. The CDR3 coding sequence is TGTGCCATCAGTGAGTCTGGCAGGGCAGATGAAGCTTTCTTT. Protein: CAISESGRADEAFF.